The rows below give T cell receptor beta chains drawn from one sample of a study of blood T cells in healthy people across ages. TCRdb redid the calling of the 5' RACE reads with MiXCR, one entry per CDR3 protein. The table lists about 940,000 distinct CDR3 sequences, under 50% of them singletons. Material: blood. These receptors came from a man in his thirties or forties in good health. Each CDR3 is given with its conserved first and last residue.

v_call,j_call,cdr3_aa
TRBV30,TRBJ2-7,CAWRPGSSYEQYF
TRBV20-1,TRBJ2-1,CSAQSYNEQFF
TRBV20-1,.,CSASRTEQSLYEQYF
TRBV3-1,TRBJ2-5,CASSQDTAASGGVGTQYF
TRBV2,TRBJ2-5,CASAPRAEQETQYF
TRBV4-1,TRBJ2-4,CASSPQGQITNIQYF
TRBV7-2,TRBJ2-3,CASSFNRDVPTDTQYF
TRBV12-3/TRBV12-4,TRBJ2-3,CASSLGRGGGSLSTDTQYF
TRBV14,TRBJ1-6,CASRQVDNSPLHF
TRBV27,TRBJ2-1,CASSLSGGSHYNEQFF
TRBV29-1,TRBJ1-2,CSVAGRNYGYTF
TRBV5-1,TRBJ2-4,CASSLESKTGQLTKNIQYF
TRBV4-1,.,CASSQVASSIYNEQYF
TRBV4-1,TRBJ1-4,CASSQTLTTNEKLFF
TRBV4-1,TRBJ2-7,CASSQEISGAYEQYF
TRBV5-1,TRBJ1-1,CASSGQGEAFF
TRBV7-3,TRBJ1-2,CASSLRGGADYGYTF
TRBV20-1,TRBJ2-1,CSAAGTANNEQFF
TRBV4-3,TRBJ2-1,CASSQDTGSETQFF
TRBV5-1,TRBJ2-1,CASSLGGQINEQFF
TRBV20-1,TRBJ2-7,CSAPPPGAYEQYF
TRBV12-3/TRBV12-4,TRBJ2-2,CASSLGGHNGELFF
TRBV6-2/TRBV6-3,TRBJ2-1,CASRPGLAGPRGEQFF
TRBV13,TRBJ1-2,CASSLGRLAGNNYGYTF
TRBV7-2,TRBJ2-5,CASSLGGVIQEIQYF
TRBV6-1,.,CASSEPGLPQETQYF
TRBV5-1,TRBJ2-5,CASSLGLAGVNQETQYF
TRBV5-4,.,CASSLGGAASEQYF
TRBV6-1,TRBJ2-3,CASSPLADGTGTQYF
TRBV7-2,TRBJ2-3,CASSPGATLRAADTQYF
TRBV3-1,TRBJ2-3,CASTRSVGTDTQYF
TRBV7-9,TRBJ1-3,CASSSPGFSGNTIYF
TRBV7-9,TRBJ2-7,CASSLQQGVVHEQYF
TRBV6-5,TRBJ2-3,CASSAQRATDTQYF
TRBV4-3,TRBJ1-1,CASSQAWGQANTEAFF
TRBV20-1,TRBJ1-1,CSARDTGMGTEAFF
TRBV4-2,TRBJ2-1,CASSQLAGAYNEQFF
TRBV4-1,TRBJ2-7,CASSQVELYEQYF
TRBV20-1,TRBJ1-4,CSAPRQSDNEKLFF
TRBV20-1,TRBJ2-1,CSARDGRTSGNEQFF